Shown below are 7 T cell receptor beta chains from a single sample sequenced in a study of blood T cell repertoires in COVID-19. Data came from immunoSEQ multiplex PCR; TCRdb stores just in-frame clones and leaves some out. The sample lists 300,000 or so clones, 70% to 90% occurring once. The material sequenced was peripheral blood. Receptor source: a woman aged 40 to 50 with acute or convalescent COVID-19.

The V and J genes are TRBV18 and TRBJ1-3, with 7 nucleotides matching TRBD1. The CDR3 consists of 15 residues. V was pared by 8 bases and J by 0 bases, with 7 bases of the junction left unmatched. Germline V gene sequence: CDR1 KGHSH, CDR2 LQKENI. The CDR3 here is CASGGQFSSGNTIYF. Here the CDR3 DNA reads TGTGCCAGCGGGGGACAGTTCAGCTCTGGAAACACCATATATTTT.

This clone was observed a single time. The chain couples TRBV9 to TRBJ2-2, with 7 bases fitting TRBD2. Germline-derived CDR1 and CDR2 are SGDLS and YYNGEE. Trimming removed 8 bases from V and 4 bases from J; junction bases left unmatched: 5. CDR3 length: 13 residues. CDR3 DNA sequence: TGTGCCAGTAGAGCGGGGAGCACCGGGGAGCTGTTTTTT. Translation gives CASRAGSTGELFF. Full variable domain (outside the CDR3, taken from reference TRBV9 and TRBJ2-2): DSGVTQTPKHLITATGQRVTLRCSPRSGDLSVYWYQQSLDQGLQFLIQYYNGEERAKGNILERFSAQQFPDLHSELNLSSLELGDSALYFCASRAGSTGELFFGEGSRLTVL.

The J gene is TRBJ1-1, the V gene TRBV10-3; tentative D call: TRBD1 (6 bases). Germline lookup yields CDR1 ENHRY and CDR2 SYGVKD. The CDR3 runs to 12 residues. Deletions cut 4 bases from V and 3 bases from J, with 6 bases between. The CDR3 nucleotides are TGTGCCATCAGTGGGACAGACACTGAAGCTTTCTTT. Its protein is CAISGTDTEAFF.

A word on this clone: Other DNA sequences in this sample translate to the same CDR3. The genes are TRBV24-1 and TRBJ1-2, with TRBD1 identical over 7 bases. The CDR3 has 13 amino acids. The ends lost 5 bases at V and 2 bases at J; junction bases unmatched: 1. The germline V gene encodes CDR1 KGHDR and CDR2 SFDVKD. Written as DNA, the CDR3 is TGTGCCACCAGTGCAGGGGGAAACTATGGCTACACCTTC. This translates into CATSAGGNYGYTF.

The J gene is TRBJ1-1, the V gene TRBV6-4, with D possibly being TRBD1 (5 bases). The germline V and J ends were trimmed by 5 bases and 0 bases, with 7 bases remaining between them. This CDR3 comprises 13 residues. Germline CDR1 MRHNA, CDR2 SNTAGT. CDR3 DNA sequence: TGTGCCAGCAGTAGACAGTTGAACACTGAAGCTTTCTTT. This encodes CASSRQLNTEAFF.

J is TRBJ2-3 and V is TRBV2; D not certain. The CDR3 is 13 residues long. The V end was cut by 4 bases, the J end by 3 bases, with 8 bases between. Per the germline V gene, CDR1 is SNHLY and CDR2 is FYNNEI. In nucleotides, the CDR3 is TGTGCCAGCAGTGGGCAGACTACAGATACGCAGTATTTT. Its translation: CASSGQTTDTQYF.

The CDR3 nucleotides read TGTGCCATCAGTGAGCGGGGACAGGGAAAGAACACTGAAGCTTTCTTT. Amino acids: CAISERGQGKNTEAFF. The chain links TRBV10-3 to TRBJ1-1, with 9 bases that match TRBD1. The V gene end was trimmed by 2 bases and the J gene end by 1 base; junction bases not matched to a gene: 5. This CDR3 spans 16 amino acids. Germline loops: CDR1 ENHRY, CDR2 SYGVKD.